The clone carrying this TCR beta chain turned up a few times. These data come from a study of blood T cell repertoires in COVID-19. The wider study: Some COVID-19 samples were acute and others convalescent; all came from the United States, Italy and Spain. The analysed material was cDNA or gDNA that came from T cells, B-cell-depleted T cells, or PBMCs.

This CDR3 is 18 amino acids long. Per germline, CDR1 SGHTA and CDR2 FQGTGA. J gave up 1 base and V 3 bases, and 13 bases lay outside the gene matches. In the original workflow: Amplified reference gene primers provided the basis for estimating nucleated cell counts. TCRdb's copy holds only in-frame clones and misses some; the assay was immunoSEQ multiplex PCR. V and J calls and clone size are copied from that table; D and trimming were computed from the DNA. The table shows roughly 170,000 clones, with around nine tenths occurring only once. The sequencing sample was made of peripheral blood. The rearrangement joins TRBV7-3 to TRBJ2-7; 9 nucleotides match TRBD1. The clonotype originates from a woman in her late teens or twenties who had recovered from COVID-19. CDR3 bases: TGTGCCAGCAGCTTGGCCTTCCTTCCGGGACAGGGTTCCTACGAGCAGTACGTC. It translates to CASSLAFLPGQGSYEQYV.